This TCR beta chain was obtained from a study of blood T cell repertoires in COVID-19. Study overall: Spain, Italy and the United States supplied samples that represented acute and convalescent COVID-19. PBMCs, B-cell-depleted T cells, or T cells provided the cDNA or gDNA that made up the material.

Generated by immunoSEQ multiplex PCR, the TCRdb table keeps only in-frame clones and is missing some. The sample consists of 250,000 to 350,000 clones, 90% of them appearing once. V shed 4 bases and J shed 3 bases, with 9 bases lying between them. This CDR3 comprises 14 residues. Germline loops: CDR1 MNHEY, CDR2 SVGEGT. The specimen sequenced was peripheral blood. This TCR derives from a woman aged 30 to 39 with COVID-19, enrolled during active disease. The chain recombines TRBV6-2 or TRBV6-3 with TRBJ2-2, with D possibly matching TRBD2 (5 bases). In DNA, the CDR3 is TGTGCCAGCAGTTCCGGGAAGCACACCGGGGAGCTGTTTTTT. Protein: CASSSGKHTGELFF.